This T cell receptor (beta chain) derives from a study of blood T cell repertoires in COVID-19. Study overall: Acute and convalescent COVID-19 specimens originated in the United States, Italy and Spain.

The CDR3 runs 14 residues. CDR1 is LNHDA and CDR2 is SQIVND in the germline V gene (reference sequence). Trimming stripped 0 bases from V and 7 bases from J, with 12 bases between. This table comes from immunoSEQ multiplex PCR, and its TCRdb copy is limited to in-frame clones, with some not included. The repertoire has around 160,000 clones, approximately 80% of them found once; the top ten carry 6.5% to 8.5%. Sequencing was done on a sample of peripheral blood. The rearrangement joins TRBV19 to TRBJ1-2; D gene ambiguous. The clonotype was recovered from a human donor with acute or convalescent COVID-19. The donor label of this sample is uncertain. CDR3 DNA: TGTGCCAGTAGTATAGATCGGGTTACGAGTGGCTACACCTTC. Translating gives CASSIDRVTSGYTF.